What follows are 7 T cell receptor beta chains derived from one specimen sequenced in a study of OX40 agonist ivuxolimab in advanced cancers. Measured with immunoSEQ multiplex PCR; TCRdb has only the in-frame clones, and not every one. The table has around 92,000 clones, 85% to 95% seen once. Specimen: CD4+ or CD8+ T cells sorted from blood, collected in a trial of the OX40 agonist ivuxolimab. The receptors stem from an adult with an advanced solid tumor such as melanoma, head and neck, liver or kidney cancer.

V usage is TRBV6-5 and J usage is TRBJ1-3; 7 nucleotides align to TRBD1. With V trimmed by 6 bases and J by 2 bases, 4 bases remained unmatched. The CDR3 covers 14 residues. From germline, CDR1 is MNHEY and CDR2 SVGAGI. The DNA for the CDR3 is TGTGCCAGCAGACCCGGACAGGCTGGAAACACCATATATTTT. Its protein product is CASRPGQAGNTIYF.

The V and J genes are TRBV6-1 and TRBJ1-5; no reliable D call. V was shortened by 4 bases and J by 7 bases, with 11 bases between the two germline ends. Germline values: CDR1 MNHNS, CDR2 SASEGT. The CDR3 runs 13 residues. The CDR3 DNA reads TGTGCCAGCAGTGTCTCACCGAACCAGCCCCAGCATTTT. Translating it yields CASSVSPNQPQHF.

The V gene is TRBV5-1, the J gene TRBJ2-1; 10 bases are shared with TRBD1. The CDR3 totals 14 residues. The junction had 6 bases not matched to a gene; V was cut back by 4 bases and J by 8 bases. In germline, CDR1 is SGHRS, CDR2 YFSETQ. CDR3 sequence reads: CASSADRGHDEQFF. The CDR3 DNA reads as TGCGCCAGCAGCGCAGACAGGGGGCACGATGAGCAGTTCTTC.

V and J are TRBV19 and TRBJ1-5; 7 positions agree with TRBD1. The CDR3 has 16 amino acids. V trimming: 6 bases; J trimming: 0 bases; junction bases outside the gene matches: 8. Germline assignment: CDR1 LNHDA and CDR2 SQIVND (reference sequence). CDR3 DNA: TGTGCCAGTAGCCACAGGGGCCGTTATAGCAATCAGCCCCAGCATTTT. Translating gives CASSHRGRYSNQPQHF.

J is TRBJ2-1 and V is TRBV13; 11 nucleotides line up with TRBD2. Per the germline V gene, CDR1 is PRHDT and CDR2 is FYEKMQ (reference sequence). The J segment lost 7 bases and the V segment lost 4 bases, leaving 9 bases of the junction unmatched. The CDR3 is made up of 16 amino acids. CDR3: CASSSSTSGSGNEQFF. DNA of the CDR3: TGTGCCAGCAGCTCCTCTACTAGCGGGAGTGGTAATGAGCAGTTCTTC.

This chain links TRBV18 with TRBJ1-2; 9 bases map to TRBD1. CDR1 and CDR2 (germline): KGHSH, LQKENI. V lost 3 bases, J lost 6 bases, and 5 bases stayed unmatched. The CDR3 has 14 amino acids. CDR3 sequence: CASSPTGGKDGYTF. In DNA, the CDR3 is TGTGCCAGCTCACCCACAGGGGGCAAGGATGGCTACACCTTC.

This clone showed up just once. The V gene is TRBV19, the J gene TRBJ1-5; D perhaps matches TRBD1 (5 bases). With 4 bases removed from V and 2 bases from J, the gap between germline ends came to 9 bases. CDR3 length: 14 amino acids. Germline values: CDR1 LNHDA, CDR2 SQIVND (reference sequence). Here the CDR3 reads CASSKGLGNQPQHF. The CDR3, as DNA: TGTGCCAGTAGTAAGGGGTTGGGCAATCAGCCCCAGCATTTT.